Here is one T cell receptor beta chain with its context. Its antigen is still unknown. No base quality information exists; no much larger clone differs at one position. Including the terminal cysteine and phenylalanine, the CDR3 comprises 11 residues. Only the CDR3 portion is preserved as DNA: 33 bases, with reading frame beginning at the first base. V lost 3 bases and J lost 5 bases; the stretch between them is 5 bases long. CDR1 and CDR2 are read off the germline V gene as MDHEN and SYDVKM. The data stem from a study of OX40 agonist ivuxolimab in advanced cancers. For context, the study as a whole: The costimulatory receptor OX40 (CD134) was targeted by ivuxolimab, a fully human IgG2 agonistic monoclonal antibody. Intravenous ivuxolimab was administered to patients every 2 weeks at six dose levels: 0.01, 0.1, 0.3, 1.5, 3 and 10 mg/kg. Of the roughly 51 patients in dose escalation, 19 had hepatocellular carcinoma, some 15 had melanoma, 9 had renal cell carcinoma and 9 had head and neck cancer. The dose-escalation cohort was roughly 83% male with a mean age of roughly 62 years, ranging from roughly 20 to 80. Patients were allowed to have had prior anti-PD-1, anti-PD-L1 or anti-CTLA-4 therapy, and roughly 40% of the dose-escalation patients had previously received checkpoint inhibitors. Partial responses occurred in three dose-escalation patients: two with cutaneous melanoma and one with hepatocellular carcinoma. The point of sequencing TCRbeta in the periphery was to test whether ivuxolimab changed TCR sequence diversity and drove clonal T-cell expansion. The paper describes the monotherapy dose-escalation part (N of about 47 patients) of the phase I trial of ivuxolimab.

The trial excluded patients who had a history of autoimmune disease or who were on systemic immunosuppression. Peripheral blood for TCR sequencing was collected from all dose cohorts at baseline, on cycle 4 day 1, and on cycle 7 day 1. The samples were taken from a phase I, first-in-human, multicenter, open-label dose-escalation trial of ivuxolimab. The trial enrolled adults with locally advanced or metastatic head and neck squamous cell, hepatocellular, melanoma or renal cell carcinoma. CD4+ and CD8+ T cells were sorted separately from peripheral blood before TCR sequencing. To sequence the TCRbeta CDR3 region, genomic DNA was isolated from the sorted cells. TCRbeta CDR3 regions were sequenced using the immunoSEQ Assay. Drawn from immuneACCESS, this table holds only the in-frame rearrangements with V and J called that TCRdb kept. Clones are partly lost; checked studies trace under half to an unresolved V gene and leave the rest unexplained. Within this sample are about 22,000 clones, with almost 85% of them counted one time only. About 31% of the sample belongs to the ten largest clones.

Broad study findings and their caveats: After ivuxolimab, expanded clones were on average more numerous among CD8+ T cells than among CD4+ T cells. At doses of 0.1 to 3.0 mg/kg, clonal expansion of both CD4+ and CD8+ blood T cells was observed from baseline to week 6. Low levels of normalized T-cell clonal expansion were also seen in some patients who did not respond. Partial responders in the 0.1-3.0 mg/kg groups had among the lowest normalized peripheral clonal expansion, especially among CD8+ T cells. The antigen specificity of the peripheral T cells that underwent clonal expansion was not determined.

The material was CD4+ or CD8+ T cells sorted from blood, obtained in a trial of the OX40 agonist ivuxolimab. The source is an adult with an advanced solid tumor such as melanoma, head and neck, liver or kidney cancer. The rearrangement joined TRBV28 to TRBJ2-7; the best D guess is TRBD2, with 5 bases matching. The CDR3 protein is CASSFGNEQYF. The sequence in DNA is TGTGCCAGCAGTTTCGGGAACGAGCAGTACTTC.